The sequence of this T cell receptor (beta chain) was determined in a study of blood T cell repertoires in COVID-19. Across the study: Acute-phase and convalescent COVID-19 samples originated in the United States, Italy and Spain. From T cells, B-cell-depleted T cells, or PBMCs came the material, which was cDNA or gDNA.

In the original workflow: Estimation of nucleated cell counts was performed using reference gene primer amplification. Profiled with immunoSEQ multiplex PCR; TCRdb holds only in-frame clones, not every one. The DNA was the basis for D and trimming; V, J and clone size are from that table. Of approximately 190,000 clones in the sample, nearly 90% were seen once. The germline V gene has CDR1 SGDLS and CDR2 YYNGEE. This CDR3 comprises 17 residues. The V and J ends lost 3 bases and 4 bases respectively, with 22 bases between them. The TCR sequence derives from a man in his 60s with active or convalescent COVID-19. This chain connects TRBV9 to TRBJ1-2; D uncertain. The sample consisted of peripheral blood. CDR3 coding DNA: TGTGCCAGCAGCGCCCGGGGAGAGAGCGCGGGTGGCTATGGCTACACCTTC. Protein sequence: CASSARGESAGGYGYTF.